The clone carrying this T cell receptor beta chain was observed once. The antigen is undetermined. This entry belongs to a study of T cells in Graves' hyperthyroidism and ophthalmopathy. General study findings and limits: Ophthalmopathy prediction by the model preceded onset by a median roughly 6.3 months.

Amplification targeted TCR beta CDR3 regions from RNA transcripts. First-round RT-PCR of the TCR CDR3 relied on the HTBI primer set. MiXCR was run by TCRdb on the multiplex PCR reads, yielding one entry per CDR3 protein. There are hundreds of thousands of distinct CDR3 sequences in the sample; less than 25% occur only once, and under 35% lies in the top ten. Trimming took 5 bases from V and 1 from J; bases not matched to a gene: 4. CDR1 and CDR2 (germline): ENHRY, SYGVKD. CDR3 length: 14 residues. The chain employs TRBV10-3 and TRBJ2-5, with 7 bases identical to TRBD1. Sequenced material: blood. This sequence originates from a man younger than 40 with Graves' ophthalmopathy. As DNA, the CDR3 is TGTGCCATCAGTCCGGGACAGAGCCAAGAGACCCAGTACTTC. It translates to CAISPGQSQETQYF.